Presented here are 19 T cell receptor beta chains from one specimen sequenced in a study of T-cell memory formation after mild COVID-19. In TCRdb, the 5' RACE reads were re-called with MiXCR into one record per CDR3 protein. Altogether fewer than 30,000 distinct CDR3 sequences are present, 9% to 15% being singletons, with the ten largest covering approximately 16%. Material for sequencing was PBMCs or a T cell subset sorted from them (not recorded which). Source of these receptors: an adult woman who had mild COVID-19 (a few samples of this study predate the infection). Cell type and time point are not known.

The chain joins TRBV12-3 or TRBV12-4 to TRBJ2-3, with 7 nucleotides matching TRBD2. The length of the CDR3 is 15 residues. The V and J ends lost 3 bases and 2 bases, in that order; junction bases with no gene match: 5. The CDR3 reads CASSLRRGYTDTQYF. The CDR3 DNA reads as TGTGCCAGCAGTTTGAGGCGGGGGTACACAGATACGCAGTATTTT.

At least ten counts were recorded for this clonotype. V gene TRBV15 combines with J gene TRBJ1-2; D uncertain. CDR3 length: 13 amino acids. Germline V gene data show CDR1 as LNHNV and CDR2 as YYDKDF (reference sequence). V was trimmed by 3 bases and J by 8 bases, leaving 13 bases between them. The CDR3 region is CATSSGVLGGYTF. The CDR3 bases are TGTGCCACCAGCAGTGGGGTGTTGGGGGGCTACACCTTC.

This clonotype appeared many times. This chain connects TRBV7-3 to TRBJ2-2; TRBD1 matches 8 bases. V gave up 6 bases and J gave up 2 bases; unmatched junction bases: 8. CDR3 length equals 16 residues. From germline, CDR1 is SGHTA and CDR2 FQGTGA. This CDR3 is CASSPNRGSNTGELFF. CDR3 coding DNA: TGTGCCAGCAGTCCAAACAGGGGGAGTAACACCGGGGAGCTGTTTTTT.

This clonotype was counted ten times or more. The genes are TRBV11-2 and TRBJ2-3, with 7 bases fitting TRBD2. Per germline, CDR1 SGHAT and CDR2 FQNNGV. Losses at the gene ends were 5 bases for V and 3 bases for J; bases not matched to a gene: 8. The CDR3 spans 15 residues. Here the CDR3 reads CASSPQLASTDTQYF. The CDR3 coding sequence is TGTGCCAGCAGCCCCCAACTAGCGTCAACAGATACGCAGTATTTT.

Many counts were recorded for this clonotype. The chain combines TRBV6-5 with TRBJ1-2; TRBD1 matches 7 bases. Germline V lookup: CDR1 MNHEY, CDR2 SVGAGI. The CDR3 extends over 13 amino acids. J lost 6 bases, V lost 2 bases, and 3 bases had no gene match. The CDR3 is CASSYAGGNGYTF. Written as DNA, the CDR3 is TGTGCCAGCAGTTACGCAGGGGGAAATGGCTACACCTTC.

This clonotype was seen repeatedly, ten times or more. J is TRBJ2-3 and V is TRBV7-9; TRBD2 might be the D (6 bases). The CDR3 sequence is 14 residues long. Deletions cut 5 bases from V and 3 bases from J, with 12 bases between. The germline CDR1 and CDR2 sequences are SEHNR and FQNEAQ (reference sequence). CDR3 nucleotide sequence: TGTGCCAGCAGCCAAGGGCGGGAAACAGATACGCAGTATTTT. Translating it yields CASSQGRETDTQYF.

In its sample, this clonotype was seen many times. This chain links TRBV19 with TRBJ2-3; D unresolved. Germline CDR1 is LNHDA and CDR2 is SQIVND (reference sequence). The CDR3 length is 15 residues. Trimming removed 3 bases from V and 0 bases from J, with 10 bases in between. The CDR3 loop reads CASSIGSRSTDTQYF. The CDR3 DNA reads as TGTGCCAGTAGTATCGGATCCCGAAGCACAGATACGCAGTATTTT.

This clonotype has ten or more counts. The V call is TRBV7-9, the J call TRBJ1-5, with 8 bases matching TRBD1. This CDR3 has 15 residues. J was trimmed by 3 bases and V by 1 base; bases with no gene match: 2. Germline CDR1 and CDR2: SEHNR and FQNEAQ (reference sequence). For the CDR3, the DNA is TGTGCCAGCAGCTTAGGGACAGGGACCAATCAGCCCCAGCATTTT. Amino acids: CASSLGTGTNQPQHF.

In this sample, this clonotype turned up many times. J is TRBJ2-7 and V is TRBV5-6; D unclear. CDR3 length: 12 amino acids. Deletions cut 0 bases from V and 0 bases from J, with 1 base between. CDR1 is SGHDT and CDR2 is YYEEEE in the germline V gene. CDR3 loop: CASSLVSYEQYF. The CDR3 region has the DNA TGTGCCAGCAGCTTGGTCTCCTACGAGCAGTACTTC.

This clonotype was counted at least ten times. This chain uses TRBV20-1 with TRBJ2-1, with a weak D call TRBD2 (5 bases). The CDR3 has 11 residues. Trimming shortened V by 4 bases and J by 12 bases, and 13 bases separated the two germline ends. Germline V gene lookup returns CDR1 DFQATT and CDR2 SNEGSKA (reference sequence). CDR3 nucleotide sequence: TGCAGTGCTAAGGACTCCCCCTGGCAGTTCTTC. Translation: CSAKDSPWQFF.

In this sample, this clonotype turned up many times. V and J are TRBV9 and TRBJ2-5; TRBD2 aligns across 12 bases. The germline V gene has CDR1 SGDLS and CDR2 YYNGEE. V was clipped by 3 bases and J by 5 bases; unmatched bases: 5. The CDR3 has 15 amino acids. The CDR3 DNA follows: TGTGCCAGCAGCGGAGGGACTAGCGGGCGTGAGACCCAGTACTTC. Translated, it gives CASSGGTSGRETQYF. Full variable domain (remainder filled in from reference TRBV9 and TRBJ2-5): DSGVTQTPKHLITATGQRVTLRCSPRSGDLSVYWYQQSLDQGLQFLIQYYNGEERAKGNILERFSAQQFPDLHSELNLSSLELGDSALYFCASSGGTSGRETQYFGPGTRLLVL.

Many counts were recorded for this clonotype. This chain joins TRBV30 and TRBJ2-1; TRBD2 aligns across 10 bases. CDR3 length: 19 residues. Germline trimming cut 0 bases from V and 5 bases from J; bases unmatched to any gene: 16. CDR1 is GTSNPN, CDR2 SVGIG, per germline (reference sequence). In DNA, the CDR3 is TGTGCCTGGAGTGTTTGGGCTAGCGGGAGACGAGGGTTCGACAATGAGCAGTTCTTC. This codes for CAWSVWASGRRGFDNEQFF.

This clonotype was seen many times. V usage is TRBV20-1 and J usage is TRBJ2-1, with a tentative D call TRBD2 (6 bases). CDR3 length: 13 amino acids. Germline V CDR1 and CDR2: DFQATT, SNEGSKA (reference sequence). V lost 2 bases to trimming and J lost 7 bases, with 12 bases between them. The DNA of the CDR3 is TGCAGTGCTAGATTGTGGCTAGCGAATGAGCAGTTCTTC. Encoded protein: CSARLWLANEQFF.

This clonotype was seen many times. V gene TRBV7-3 combines with J gene TRBJ2-2, with 7 positions matching TRBD2. V shed 4 bases, J shed 3 bases, and the junction held 5 bases outside the gene matches. Germline V gives CDR1 SGHTA, CDR2 FQGTGA. The CDR3 contains 15 residues. CDR3 in DNA: TGTGCCAGCAGCTCCGGACTAGGCGACACCGGGGAGCTGTTTTTT. This encodes CASSSGLGDTGELFF.

The sample holds many counts of this clonotype. The chain carries TRBV20-1 and TRBJ1-5; tentative D call: TRBD1 (5 bases). V lost 4 bases, J lost 7 bases, and 17 bases lay in between. Looked up from germline, CDR1 is DFQATT and CDR2 is SNEGSKA (reference sequence). The CDR3 sequence is 14 residues long. The CDR3 reads CSAIRGPMRQPQHF. CDR3 coding DNA: TGCAGTGCTATTAGGGGCCCAATGCGGCAGCCCCAGCATTTT.

Ten or more counts support this clonotype. The rearrangement uses TRBV6-5 and TRBJ2-1; TRBD2 agrees at 10 bases. Germline V lookup: CDR1 MNHEY, CDR2 SVGAGI. The V gene end was trimmed by 10 bases and the J gene end by 7 bases; junction bases not matched to a gene: 13. CDR3 length: 15 residues. In nucleotides, the CDR3 is TGTGCCACAGCTGGGCGGGGACTAGCGACGAATGAGCAGTTCTTC. It is translated as CATAGRGLATNEQFF.

This clonotype appeared many times. The rearrangement joins TRBV29-1 to TRBJ2-1, with 12 bases matching TRBD2. The CDR3 spans 16 residues. Trimming at V came to 3 bases and at J to 4 bases, leaving 7 bases not matched to a gene. Germline loops: CDR1 SQVTM, CDR2 ANQGSEA. CDR3 nucleotides: TGCAGCGTTGATTCTAGCGGGAGGGCCGGGTACAATGAGCAGTTCTTC. This encodes CSVDSSGRAGYNEQFF.

Many counts were recorded for this clonotype. This rearrangement joins TRBV5-5 to TRBJ2-7; no clear D. Trimming took off 0 bases at V and 2 bases at J, with 9 bases between the two ends. Germline V CDR1 and CDR2: SGHKS, YYEKEE (reference sequence). The CDR3 runs 14 residues. The CDR3 nucleotides are TGTGCCAGCAGCTTGGTGGCTACCGCCTACGAGCAGTACTTC. It encodes CASSLVATAYEQYF. Complete variable domain (other parts from reference TRBV5-5 and TRBJ2-7): DAGVTQSPTHLIKTRGQQVTLRCSPISGHKSVSWYQQVLGQGPQFIFQYYEKEERGRGNFPDRFSARQFPNYSSELNVNALLLGDSALYLCASSLVATAYEQYFGPGTRLTVT.

This clonotype was seen many times. The rearrangement links TRBV5-5 to TRBJ2-3, with 9 bases lining up with TRBD2. CDR3 length: 15 amino acids. Germline V gene sequence: CDR1 SGHKS, CDR2 YYEKEE (reference sequence). Trimming removed 0 bases from V and 2 bases from J; junction bases left unmatched: 1. CDR3 protein: CASSLVAGVTDTQYF. CDR3 bases: TGTGCCAGCAGCTTGGTAGCGGGGGTCACAGATACGCAGTATTTT. The full variable domain, its missing parts supplied by reference TRBV5-5 and TRBJ2-3, is DAGVTQSPTHLIKTRGQQVTLRCSPISGHKSVSWYQQVLGQGPQFIFQYYEKEERGRGNFPDRFSARQFPNYSSELNVNALLLGDSALYLCASSLVAGVTDTQYFGPGTRLTVL.